This passage covers 14 T cell receptor beta chains from one sample sequenced in a study of T cells in Graves' hyperthyroidism and ophthalmopathy. Researchers amplified the TCR beta CDR3 regions from RNA transcripts. A set of HTBI primers served as the primers for a first-round RT-PCR of the TCR CDR3. TCRdb ran MiXCR on the multiplex PCR reads and lists one entry per CDR3 protein. The table lists around 500,000 distinct CDR3 sequences, 12% to 15% of them singletons. Material: blood. These TCRs come from a woman between 40 and 50 years old with Graves' hyperthyroidism.

Ten or more counts support this clonotype. V and J are TRBV19 and TRBJ1-5; D might be TRBD1 (5 bases). The V gene lost 4 bases and the J gene lost 5 bases, with 15 bases spanning the gap. In germline, CDR1 is LNHDA, CDR2 SQIVND (reference sequence). The CDR3 has 15 amino acids. This chain's CDR3 is CASSSPSKGDQPQHF. The CDR3 DNA sequence: TGTGCCAGTAGTAGTCCGTCAAAAGGGGATCAGCCCCAGCATTTT.

Ten or more counts support this clonotype. CDR3: CSVRPGGRDTGELFF. CDR3 sequence (DNA): TGCAGCGTTCGGCCGGGGGGAAGGGACACCGGGGAGCTGTTTTTT. This sequence joins TRBV29-1 and TRBJ2-2, with 7 bases identical to TRBD2. The CDR3 is made up of 15 amino acids. Per the germline V gene, CDR1 is SQVTM and CDR2 is ANQGSEA. After removal of 5 bases from V and 3 bases from J, the junction contained 9 bases not matched to a gene.

This clonotype was observed many times. V usage is TRBV7-9 and J usage is TRBJ2-1; D is unclear. This CDR3 has 13 amino acids. Germline assignment: CDR1 SEHNR and CDR2 FQNEAQ (reference sequence). Trimming took 5 bases from V and 5 from J, leaving 10 bases between them. Here the CDR3 reads CASSPWANNEQFF. Here the CDR3 DNA reads TGTGCCAGCAGCCCGTGGGCTAACAATGAGCAGTTCTTC.

The chain couples TRBV12-3 or TRBV12-4 to TRBJ1-2; TRBD1 aligns across 8 bases. The CDR3 extends over 14 amino acids. The junction had 10 bases not matched to a gene; V was cut back by 5 bases and J by 8 bases. The CDR3 region has the DNA TGTGCCAGCAGTACCGGGACAGGTTTGCGGGGCTACACCTTC. Protein sequence: CASSTGTGLRGYTF.

The CDR3 reads CASEDRAQETQYF. The CDR3 nucleotides are TGTGCCTCCGAGGACAGGGCCCAAGAGACCCAGTACTTC. The chain carries TRBV19 and TRBJ2-5, with 8 bases aligning to TRBD1. CDR1 is LNHDA, CDR2 SQIVND, per germline (reference sequence). This CDR3 spans 13 amino acids. Trimming removed 11 bases from V and 1 base from J; junction bases left unmatched: 6.

This clonotype has ten or more counts. The chain uses TRBV20-1 and TRBJ2-7, with D possibly TRBD2 on 6 matching bases. Germline CDR1 is DFQATT and CDR2 is SNEGSKA (reference sequence). The V end was cut by 1 base, the J end by 0 bases, with 10 bases between. The CDR3 is 14 amino acids. The CDR3 spells CSARGGVYSYEQYF. The CDR3 DNA follows: TGCAGTGCTAGAGGGGGGGTCTACTCCTACGAGCAGTACTTC.

The chain couples TRBV11-2 to TRBJ2-2; 7 positions agree with TRBD1. The CDR3 loop spans 15 amino acids. The junction had 5 bases not matched to a gene; V was cut back by 6 bases and J by 1 base. The germline CDR1 and CDR2 sequences are SGHAT and FQNNGV. The CDR3 spells CASSKWTGNTGELFF. CDR3 nucleotide sequence: TGTGCCAGCAGTAAGTGGACAGGGAACACCGGGGAGCTGTTTTTT. Full variable domain (outside the CDR3, taken from reference TRBV11-2 and TRBJ2-2): EAGVAQSPRYKIIEKRQSVAFWCNPISGHATLYWYQQILGQGPKLLIQFQNNGVVDDSQLPKDRFSAERLKGVDSTLKIQPAKLEDSAVYLCASSKWTGNTGELFFGEGSRLTVL.

This clonotype was seen many times. Here the CDR3 reads CASSATGTNQPQHF. The DNA for the CDR3 is TGTGCCAGCAGCGCGACAGGGACCAATCAGCCCCAGCATTTT. The chain couples TRBV11-2 to TRBJ1-5; 7 bases fit TRBD1. The CDR3 runs 14 residues. Trimming removed 5 bases from V and 3 bases from J; junction bases left unmatched: 4. From germline, CDR1 is SGHAT and CDR2 FQNNGV.

In this sample, this clonotype turned up once. The CDR3 nucleotides read TGTGCCAGCGGGACCGGGACTAGCGGGAGTAATGAGCAGTTCTTC. Its translation: CASGTGTSGSNEQFF. V usage is TRBV2 and J usage is TRBJ2-1, with 14 bases that match TRBD2. V lost 8 bases to trimming and J lost 7 bases; unmatched junction nucleotides: 7. From germline, CDR1 is SNHLY and CDR2 FYNNEI. The length of the CDR3 is 15 residues.

The chain combines TRBV9 with TRBJ1-4; no firm D call. Germline loops: CDR1 SGDLS, CDR2 YYNGEE. The CDR3 contains 16 residues. With 2 bases removed from V and 0 bases from J, the gap between germline ends came to 11 bases. CDR3 amino acids: CASSVGRISTNEKLFF. The CDR3 coding sequence is TGTGCCAGCAGCGTTGGACGGATTTCAACTAATGAAAAACTGTTTTTT. Variable domain in full (rest from reference TRBV9 and TRBJ1-4): DSGVTQTPKHLITATGQRVTLRCSPRSGDLSVYWYQQSLDQGLQFLIQYYNGEERAKGNILERFSAQQFPDLHSELNLSSLELGDSALYFCASSVGRISTNEKLFFGSGTQLSVL.

The rearrangement uses TRBV30 and TRBJ1-5, with TRBD1 identical over 11 bases. CDR3 length: 15 residues. Germline CDR1 and CDR2: GTSNPN and SVGIG (reference sequence). Trimming took 2 bases from V and 4 from J; bases not matched to a gene: 4. The CDR3 loop reads CAWSSGQGANQPQHF. CDR3 coding DNA: TGTGCCTGGAGTTCCGGACAGGGGGCGAATCAGCCCCAGCATTTT.

This clonotype was seen repeatedly, ten times or more. CDR3: CASGPDRDYGYTF. CDR3 nucleotides: TGTGCTAGTGGTCCCGACAGGGACTATGGCTACACCTTC. This chain links TRBV12-5 with TRBJ1-2, with 7 bases fitting TRBD1. Germline CDR1 and CDR2: LGHNT and FRNRAP. The CDR3 is 13 amino acids. Trimming took 5 bases from V and 3 from J; bases not matched to a gene: 3.

This clonotype has ten or more counts. V usage is TRBV5-1 and J usage is TRBJ2-3; D perhaps matches TRBD2 (6 bases). The V end was cut by 0 bases, the J end by 4 bases, with 18 bases between. The CDR3 extends over 17 amino acids. Germline V gene data show CDR1 as SGHRS and CDR2 as YFSETQ. This chain's CDR3 is CASSLAGRTFSADTQYF. CDR3 sequence (DNA): TGCGCCAGCAGCTTGGCGGGGAGGACGTTCAGCGCAGATACGCAGTATTTT.

This clonotype was counted ten times or more. CDR3 amino acids: CASSQEVVRNEQFF. CDR3 nucleotides: TGTGCCAGCAGCCAAGAGGTAGTCCGCAATGAGCAGTTCTTC. The V and J genes are TRBV3-1 and TRBJ2-1; unclear D gene. This CDR3 has 14 amino acids. Trimming stripped 0 bases from V and 6 bases from J, with 9 bases between. Germline V CDR1 and CDR2: LGHDT, YNNKEL (reference sequence).